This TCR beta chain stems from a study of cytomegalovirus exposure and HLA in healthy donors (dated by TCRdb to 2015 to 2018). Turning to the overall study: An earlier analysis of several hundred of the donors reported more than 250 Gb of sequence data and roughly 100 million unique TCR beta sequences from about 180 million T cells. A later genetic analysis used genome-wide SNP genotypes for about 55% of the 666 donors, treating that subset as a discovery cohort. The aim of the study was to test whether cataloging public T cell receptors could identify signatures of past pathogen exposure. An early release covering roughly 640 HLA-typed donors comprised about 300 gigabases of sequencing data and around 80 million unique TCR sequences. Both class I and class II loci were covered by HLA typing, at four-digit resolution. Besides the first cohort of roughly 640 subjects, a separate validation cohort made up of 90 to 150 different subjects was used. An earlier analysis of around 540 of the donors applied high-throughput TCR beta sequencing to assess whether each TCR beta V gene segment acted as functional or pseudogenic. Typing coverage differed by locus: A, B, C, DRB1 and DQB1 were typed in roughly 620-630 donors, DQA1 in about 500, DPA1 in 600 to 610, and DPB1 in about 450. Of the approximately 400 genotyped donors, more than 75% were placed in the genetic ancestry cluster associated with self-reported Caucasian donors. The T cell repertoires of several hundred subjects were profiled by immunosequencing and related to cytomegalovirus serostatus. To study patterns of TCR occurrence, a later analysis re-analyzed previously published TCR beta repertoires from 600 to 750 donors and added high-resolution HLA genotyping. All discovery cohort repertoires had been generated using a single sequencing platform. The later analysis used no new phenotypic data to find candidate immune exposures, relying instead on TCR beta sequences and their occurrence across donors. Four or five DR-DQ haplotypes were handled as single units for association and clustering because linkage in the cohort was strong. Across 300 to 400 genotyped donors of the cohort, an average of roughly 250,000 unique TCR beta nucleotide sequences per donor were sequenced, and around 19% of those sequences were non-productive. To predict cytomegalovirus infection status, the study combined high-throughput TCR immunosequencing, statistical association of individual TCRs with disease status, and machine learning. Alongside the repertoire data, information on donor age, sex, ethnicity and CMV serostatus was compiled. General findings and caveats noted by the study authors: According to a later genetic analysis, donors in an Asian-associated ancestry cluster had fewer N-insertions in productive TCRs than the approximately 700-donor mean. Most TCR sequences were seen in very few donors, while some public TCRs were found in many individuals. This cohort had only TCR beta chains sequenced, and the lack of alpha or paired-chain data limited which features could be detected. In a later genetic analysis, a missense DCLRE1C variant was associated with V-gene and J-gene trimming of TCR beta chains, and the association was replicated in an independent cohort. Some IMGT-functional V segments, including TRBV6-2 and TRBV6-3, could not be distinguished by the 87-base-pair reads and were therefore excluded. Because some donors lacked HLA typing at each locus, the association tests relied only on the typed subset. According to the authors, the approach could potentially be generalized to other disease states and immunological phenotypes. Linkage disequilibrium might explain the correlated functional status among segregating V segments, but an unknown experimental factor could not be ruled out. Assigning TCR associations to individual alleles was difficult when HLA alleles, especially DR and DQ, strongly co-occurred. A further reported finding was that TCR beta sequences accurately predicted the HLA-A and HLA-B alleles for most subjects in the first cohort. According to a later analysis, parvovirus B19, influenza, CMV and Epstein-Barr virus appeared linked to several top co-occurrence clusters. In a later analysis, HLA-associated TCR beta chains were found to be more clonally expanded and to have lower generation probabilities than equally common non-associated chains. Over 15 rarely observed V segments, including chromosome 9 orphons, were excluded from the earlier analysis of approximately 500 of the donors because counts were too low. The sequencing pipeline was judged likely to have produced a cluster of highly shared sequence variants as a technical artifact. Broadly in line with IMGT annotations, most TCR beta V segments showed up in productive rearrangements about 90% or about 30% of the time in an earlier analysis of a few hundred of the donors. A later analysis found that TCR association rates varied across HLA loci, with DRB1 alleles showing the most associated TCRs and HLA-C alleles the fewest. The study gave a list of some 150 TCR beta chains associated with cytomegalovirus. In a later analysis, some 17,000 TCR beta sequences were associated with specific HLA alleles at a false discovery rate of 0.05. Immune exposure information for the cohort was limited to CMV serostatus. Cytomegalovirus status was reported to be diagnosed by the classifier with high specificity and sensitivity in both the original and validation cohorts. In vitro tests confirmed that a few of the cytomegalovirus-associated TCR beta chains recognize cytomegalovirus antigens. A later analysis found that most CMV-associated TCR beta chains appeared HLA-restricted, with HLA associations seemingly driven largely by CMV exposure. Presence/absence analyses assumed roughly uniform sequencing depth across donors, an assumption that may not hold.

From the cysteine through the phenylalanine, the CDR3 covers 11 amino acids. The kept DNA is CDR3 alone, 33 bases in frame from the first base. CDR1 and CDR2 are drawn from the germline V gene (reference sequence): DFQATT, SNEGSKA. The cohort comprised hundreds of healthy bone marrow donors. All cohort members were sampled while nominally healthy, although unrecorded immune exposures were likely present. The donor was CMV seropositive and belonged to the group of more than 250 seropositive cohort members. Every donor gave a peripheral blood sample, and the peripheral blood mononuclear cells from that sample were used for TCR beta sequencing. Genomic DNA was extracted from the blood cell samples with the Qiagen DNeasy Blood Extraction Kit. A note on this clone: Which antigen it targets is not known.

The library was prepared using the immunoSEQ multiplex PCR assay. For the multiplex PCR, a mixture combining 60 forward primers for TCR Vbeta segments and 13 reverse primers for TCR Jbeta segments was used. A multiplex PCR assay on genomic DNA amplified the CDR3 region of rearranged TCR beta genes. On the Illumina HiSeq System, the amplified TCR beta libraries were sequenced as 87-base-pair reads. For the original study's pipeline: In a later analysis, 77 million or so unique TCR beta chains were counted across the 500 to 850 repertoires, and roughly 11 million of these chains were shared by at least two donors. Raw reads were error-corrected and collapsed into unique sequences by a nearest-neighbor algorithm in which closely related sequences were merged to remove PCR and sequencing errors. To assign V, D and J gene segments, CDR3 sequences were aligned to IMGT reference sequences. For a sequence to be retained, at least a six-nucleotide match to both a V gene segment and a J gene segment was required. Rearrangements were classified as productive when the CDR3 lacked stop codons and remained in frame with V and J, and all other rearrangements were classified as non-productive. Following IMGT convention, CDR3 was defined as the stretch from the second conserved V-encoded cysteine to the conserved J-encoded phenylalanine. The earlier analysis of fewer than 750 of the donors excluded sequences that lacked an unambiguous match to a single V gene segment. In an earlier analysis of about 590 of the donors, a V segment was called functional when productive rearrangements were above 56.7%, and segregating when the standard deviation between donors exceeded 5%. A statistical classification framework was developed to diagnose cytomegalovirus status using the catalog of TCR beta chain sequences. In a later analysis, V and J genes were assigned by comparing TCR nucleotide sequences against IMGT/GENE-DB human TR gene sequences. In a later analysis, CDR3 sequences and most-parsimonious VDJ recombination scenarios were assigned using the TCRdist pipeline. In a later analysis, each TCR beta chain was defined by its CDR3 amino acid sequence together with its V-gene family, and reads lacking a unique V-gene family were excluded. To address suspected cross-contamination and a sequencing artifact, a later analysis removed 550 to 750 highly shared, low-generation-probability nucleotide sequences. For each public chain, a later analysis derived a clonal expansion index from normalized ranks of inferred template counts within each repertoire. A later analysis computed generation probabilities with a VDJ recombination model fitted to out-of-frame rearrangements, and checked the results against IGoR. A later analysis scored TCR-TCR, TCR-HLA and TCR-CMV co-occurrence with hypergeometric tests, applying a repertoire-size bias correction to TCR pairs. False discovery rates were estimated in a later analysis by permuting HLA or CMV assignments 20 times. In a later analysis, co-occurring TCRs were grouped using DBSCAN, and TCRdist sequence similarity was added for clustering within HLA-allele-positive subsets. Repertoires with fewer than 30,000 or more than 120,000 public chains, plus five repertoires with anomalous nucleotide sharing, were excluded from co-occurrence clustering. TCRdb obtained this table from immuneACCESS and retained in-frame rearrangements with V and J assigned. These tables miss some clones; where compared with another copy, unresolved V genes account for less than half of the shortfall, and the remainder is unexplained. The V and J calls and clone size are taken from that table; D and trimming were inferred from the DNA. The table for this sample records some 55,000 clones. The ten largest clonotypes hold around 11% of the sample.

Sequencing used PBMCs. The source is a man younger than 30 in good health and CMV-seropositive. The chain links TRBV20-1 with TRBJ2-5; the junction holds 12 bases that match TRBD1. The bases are TGCATGGGACAGGGGGCCAAGACCCAGTACTTC. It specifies CMGQGAKTQYF.